Following are 12 T cell receptor beta chains from one sample sequenced in a study of T cell clonotyping in hematopoietic cell transplantation. Profiled with immunoSEQ multiplex PCR; TCRdb holds only in-frame clones, not every one. The repertoire has a few thousand clones, around 17% of them found once; the top ten carry around 20%. Here the sequenced sample was PBMCs, taken 180 days after allogeneic stem cell transplant. Receptors originate from a male patient under 35 who had an allogeneic stem cell transplant, so the T cells may come from the graft donor. Some clones in this sample may be carry-over from other donors' samples.

This clone was picked up a small number of times. This chain connects TRBV6-5 to TRBJ2-1; a possible D gene is TRBD2 (5 bases). CDR1 MNHEY and CDR2 SVGAGI come from the germline V gene. Trimming shortened V by 2 bases and J by 9 bases, and 5 bases separated the two germline ends. The length of the CDR3 is 11 residues. For the CDR3, the DNA is TGTGCCAGCAGTTACGGAGGTGAGCAGTTCTTC. It yields the protein CASSYGGEQFF.

The chain links TRBV30 to TRBJ1-1; D remains unclear. V shed 1 base and J shed 5 bases, with 11 bases lying between them. Germline values: CDR1 GTSNPN, CDR2 SVGIG (reference sequence). The CDR3 length is 13 residues. The CDR3 protein is CAWSARSLTEAFF. The CDR3 nucleotides are TGTGCCTGGAGTGCCAGGTCGCTAACTGAAGCTTTCTTT.

This clone was observed a few times. V and J are TRBV4-1 and TRBJ2-1; TRBD2 agrees at 8 bases. Germline V CDR1 and CDR2: MGHRA, YSYEKL. This CDR3 contains 15 residues. The V segment lost 0 bases and the J segment 9 bases; nucleotides outside the gene matches: 7. For the CDR3, the DNA is TGCGCCAGCAGCCAAGATAGCGGGGCCGGAACTGAGCAGTTCTTC. Translated, it gives CASSQDSGAGTEQFF.

This clone was picked up a small number of times. The V gene is TRBV7-2, the J gene TRBJ1-6, with D possibly being TRBD1 (5 bases). V dropped 4 bases and J dropped 12 bases, with 13 bases sitting between them. The CDR3 sequence is 13 residues long. From germline, CDR1 is SGHTA and CDR2 FQGNSA. The CDR3 coding sequence is TGTGCCAGCAGCTCCTGGGGGGGGGAACCCCTCCACTTT. Translation: CASSSWGGEPLHF.

This clone is termed medium-sized. In the same sample, other DNA sequences code for this CDR3. V usage is TRBV29-1 and J usage is TRBJ1-2; unclear D gene. The CDR3 length is 10 residues. Trimming took 1 base from V and 4 from J, leaving 1 base between them. Germline V gene lookup returns CDR1 SQVTM and CDR2 ANQGSEA. The CDR3 sequence: CSVEGYGYTF. The CDR3 nucleotides are TGCAGCGTTGAAGGCTATGGCTACACCTTC.

This clone was picked up a small number of times. The rearrangement links TRBV29-1 to TRBJ1-6; 7 nucleotides line up with TRBD1. CDR1 and CDR2 (germline): SQVTM, ANQGSEA. The V gene end was trimmed by 4 bases and the J gene end by 7 bases; junction bases not matched to a gene: 7. The CDR3 totals 14 residues. The DNA for the CDR3 is TGCAGCGTTGCAGACAGGGAGAACAATTCACCCCTCCACTTT. It codes for CSVADRENNSPLHF.

V and J are TRBV30 and TRBJ1-5, with D perhaps TRBD1 (5 bases). CDR1 and CDR2 (germline): GTSNPN, SVGIG (reference sequence). The V and J ends lost 1 base and 3 bases respectively, with 10 bases between them. This CDR3 region has 14 residues. Here the CDR3 DNA reads TGTGCCTGGAGTGGGACAAAACTCAATCAGCCCCAGCATTTT. This sequence encodes CAWSGTKLNQPQHF.

The chain links TRBV30 to TRBJ1-2; no definite D call. Trimming pared 2 bases from V and 2 bases from J, leaving 15 bases between. Germline CDR1 GTSNPN, CDR2 SVGIG (reference sequence). The CDR3 extends over 15 amino acids. In DNA form, the CDR3 reads TGTGCCTGGAGTTACCCCTCCGGAGGGAACTATGGCTACACCTTC. Its protein product is CAWSYPSGGNYGYTF.

The CDR3 nucleotides read TGTGCCTGGAGTGGACTAGCGGGAGGGGGTGAGCAGTTCTTC. Amino acid sequence: CAWSGLAGGGEQFF. The chain carries TRBV30 and TRBJ2-1; 14 bases fit TRBD2. Germline V CDR1 and CDR2: GTSNPN, SVGIG (reference sequence). With V trimmed by 1 base and J by 9 bases, 2 bases remained unmatched. This CDR3 is 14 amino acids long.

This clone turned up a few times. The chain combines TRBV30 with TRBJ1-2; possibly TRBD1 for D (5 bases). CDR1 and CDR2 (germline): GTSNPN, SVGIG (reference sequence). This CDR3 is 10 amino acids long. Trimming removed 5 bases from V and 4 bases from J, with 5 bases in between. The CDR3 DNA follows: TGTGCCTGGGGGGGCTATGGCTACACCTTC. The encoded protein is CAWGGYGYTF.

V is TRBV30 and J is TRBJ2-1; D is unclear. The germline V and J ends were trimmed by 2 bases and 5 bases, with 4 bases remaining between them. From germline, CDR1 is GTSNPN and CDR2 SVGIG (reference sequence). The CDR3 sequence is 11 residues long. The CDR3 DNA is TGTGCCTGGAGTAAAAACAATGAGCAGTTCTTC. Protein product: CAWSKNNEQFF.

This clone is termed medium-sized (0.01 to 0.1%). V gene TRBV9 combines with J gene TRBJ2-3; possibly TRBD2 for D (5 bases). The germline V and J ends were trimmed by 3 bases and 1 base, with 12 bases remaining between them. Per germline, CDR1 SGDLS and CDR2 YYNGEE. The CDR3 runs 15 residues. The CDR3 DNA reads as TGTGCCAGCAGCGCCCTAGCTATAGGCACAGATACGCAGTATTTT. Translating gives CASSALAIGTDTQYF.